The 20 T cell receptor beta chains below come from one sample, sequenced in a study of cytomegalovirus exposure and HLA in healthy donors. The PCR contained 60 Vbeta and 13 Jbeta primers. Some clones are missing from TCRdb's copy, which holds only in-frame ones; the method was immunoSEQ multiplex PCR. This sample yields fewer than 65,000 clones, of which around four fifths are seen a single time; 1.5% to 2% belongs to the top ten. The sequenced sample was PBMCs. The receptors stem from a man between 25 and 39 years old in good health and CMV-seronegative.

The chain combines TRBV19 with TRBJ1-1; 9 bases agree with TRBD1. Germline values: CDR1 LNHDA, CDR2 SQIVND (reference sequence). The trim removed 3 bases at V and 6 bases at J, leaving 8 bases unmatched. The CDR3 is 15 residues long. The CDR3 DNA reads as TGTGCCAGTAGTATCGCCGGGACAGGGAAGGCTGAAGCTTTCTTT. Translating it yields CASSIAGTGKAEAFF.

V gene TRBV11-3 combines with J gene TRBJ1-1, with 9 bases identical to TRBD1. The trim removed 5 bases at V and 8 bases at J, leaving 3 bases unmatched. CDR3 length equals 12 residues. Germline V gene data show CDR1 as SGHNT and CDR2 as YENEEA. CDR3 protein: CASSQDRGEAFF. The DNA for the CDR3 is TGTGCCAGCAGCCAAGACAGGGGGGAAGCTTTCTTT.

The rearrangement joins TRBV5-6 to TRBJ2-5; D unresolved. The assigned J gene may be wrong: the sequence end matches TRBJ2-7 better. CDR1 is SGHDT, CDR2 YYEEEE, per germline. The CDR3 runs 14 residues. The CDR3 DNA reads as TGTGCCAGCAGCTTGGTTGTGGGCTCCTACGAGCAGTACTTC. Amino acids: CASSLVVGSYEQYF.

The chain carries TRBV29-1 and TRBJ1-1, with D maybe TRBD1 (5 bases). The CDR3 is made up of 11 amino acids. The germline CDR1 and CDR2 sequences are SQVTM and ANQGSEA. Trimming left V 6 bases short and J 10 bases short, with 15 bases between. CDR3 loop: CSVARQLGAFF. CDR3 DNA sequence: TGCAGCGTGGCCCGACAGTTGGGAGCTTTCTTT.

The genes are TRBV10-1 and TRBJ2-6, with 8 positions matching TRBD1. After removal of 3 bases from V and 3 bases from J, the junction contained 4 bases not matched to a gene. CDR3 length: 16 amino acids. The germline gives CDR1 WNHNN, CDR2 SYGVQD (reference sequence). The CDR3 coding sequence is TGCGCCAGCAGTGAACTCAGGGGGCATGGGGCCAACGTCCTGACTTTC. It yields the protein CASSELRGHGANVLTF.

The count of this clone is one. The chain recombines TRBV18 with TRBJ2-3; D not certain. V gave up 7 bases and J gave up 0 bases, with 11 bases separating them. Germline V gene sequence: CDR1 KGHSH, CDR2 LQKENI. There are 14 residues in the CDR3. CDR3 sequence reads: CASFRAPSTDTQYF. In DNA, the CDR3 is TGTGCCAGCTTCCGAGCACCAAGCACAGATACGCAGTATTTT.

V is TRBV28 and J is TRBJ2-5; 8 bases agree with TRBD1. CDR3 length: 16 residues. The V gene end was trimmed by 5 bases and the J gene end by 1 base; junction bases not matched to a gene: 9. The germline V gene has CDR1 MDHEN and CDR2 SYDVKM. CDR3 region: CASSPQGAASQETQYF. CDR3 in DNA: TGTGCCAGCAGTCCCCAGGGGGCGGCCTCCCAAGAGACCCAGTACTTC.

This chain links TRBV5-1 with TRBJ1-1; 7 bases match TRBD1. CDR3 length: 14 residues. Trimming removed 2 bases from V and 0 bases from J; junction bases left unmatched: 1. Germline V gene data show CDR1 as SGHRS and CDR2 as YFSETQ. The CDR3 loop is CASSFGTVNTEAFF. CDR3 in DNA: TGCGCCAGCAGCTTCGGGACAGTGAACACTGAAGCTTTCTTT.

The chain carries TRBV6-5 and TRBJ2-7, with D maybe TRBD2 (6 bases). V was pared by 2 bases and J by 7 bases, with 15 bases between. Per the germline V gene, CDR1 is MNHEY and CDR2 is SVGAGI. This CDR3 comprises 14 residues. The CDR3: CASSYLAMSGEQYF. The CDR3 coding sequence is TGTGCCAGCAGTTACCTAGCGATGTCCGGGGAGCAGTACTTC.

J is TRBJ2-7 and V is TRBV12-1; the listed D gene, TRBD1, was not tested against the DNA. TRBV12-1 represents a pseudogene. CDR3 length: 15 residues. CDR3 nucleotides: TGTGCCAGCAGCTCCGGACAGGCAAGGGTCTACGAGCAGTACTTC. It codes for CASSSGQARVYEQYF.

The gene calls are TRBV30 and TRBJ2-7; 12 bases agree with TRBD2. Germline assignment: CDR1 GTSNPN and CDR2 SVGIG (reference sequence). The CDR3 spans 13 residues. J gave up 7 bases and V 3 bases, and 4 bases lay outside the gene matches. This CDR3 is CAWRTSGSTEQYF. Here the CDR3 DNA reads TGTGCCTGGAGGACTAGCGGGAGCACGGAGCAGTACTTC.

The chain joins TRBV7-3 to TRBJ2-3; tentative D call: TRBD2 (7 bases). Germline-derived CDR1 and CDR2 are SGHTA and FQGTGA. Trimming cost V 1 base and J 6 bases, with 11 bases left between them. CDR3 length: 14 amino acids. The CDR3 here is CASSLRGGLDTQYF. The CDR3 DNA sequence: TGTGCCAGCAGCTTAAGGGGGGGCCTTGATACGCAGTATTTT. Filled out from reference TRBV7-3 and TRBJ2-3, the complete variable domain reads GAGVSQTPSNKVTEKGKYVELRCDPISGHTALYWYRQSLGQGPEFLIYFQGTGAADDSGLPNDRFFAVRPEGSVSTLKIQRTERGDSAVYLCASSLRGGLDTQYFGPGTRLTVL.

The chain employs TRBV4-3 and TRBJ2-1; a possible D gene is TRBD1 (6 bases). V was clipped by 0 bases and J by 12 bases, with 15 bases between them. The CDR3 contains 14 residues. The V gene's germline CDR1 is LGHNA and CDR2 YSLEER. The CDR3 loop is CASSQDSLGTRQFF. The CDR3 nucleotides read TGCGCCAGCAGCCAAGATTCGCTAGGGACACGGCAGTTCTTC.

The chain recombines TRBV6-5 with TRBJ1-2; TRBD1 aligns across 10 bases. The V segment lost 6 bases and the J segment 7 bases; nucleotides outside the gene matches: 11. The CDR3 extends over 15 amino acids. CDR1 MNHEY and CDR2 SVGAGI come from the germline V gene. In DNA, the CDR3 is TGTGCCAGCAGCACCGTTAGGACAGGGGGAAGTGGCTACACCTTC. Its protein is CASSTVRTGGSGYTF.

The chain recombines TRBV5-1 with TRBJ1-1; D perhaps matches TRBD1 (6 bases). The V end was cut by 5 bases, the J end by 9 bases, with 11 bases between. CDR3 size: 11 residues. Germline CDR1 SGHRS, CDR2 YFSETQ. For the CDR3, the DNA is TGCGCCAGCAGACAGGGCTCTAAAGCTTTCTTT. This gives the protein CASRQGSKAFF.

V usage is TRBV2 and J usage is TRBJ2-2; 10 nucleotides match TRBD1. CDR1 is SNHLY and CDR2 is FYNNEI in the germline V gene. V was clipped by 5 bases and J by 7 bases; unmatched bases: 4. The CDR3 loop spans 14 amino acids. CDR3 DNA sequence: TGTGCCAGCAGTCCGGGGACAGGGGTCGGGGAGCTGTTTTTT. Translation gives CASSPGTGVGELFF.

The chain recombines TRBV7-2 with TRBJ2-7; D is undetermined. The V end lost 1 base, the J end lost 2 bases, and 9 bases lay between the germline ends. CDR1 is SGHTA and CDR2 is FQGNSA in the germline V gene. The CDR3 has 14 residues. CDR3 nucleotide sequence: TGTGCCAGCAGCTTAGTTATAGCAACCTACGAGCAGTACTTC. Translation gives CASSLVIATYEQYF.

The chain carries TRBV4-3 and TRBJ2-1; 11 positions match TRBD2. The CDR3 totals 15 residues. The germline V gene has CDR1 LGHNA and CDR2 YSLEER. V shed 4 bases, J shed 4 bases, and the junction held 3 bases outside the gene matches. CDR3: CASSPGTSGYNEQFF. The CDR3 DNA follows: TGCGCCAGCAGCCCCGGGACTAGCGGATACAATGAGCAGTTCTTC.

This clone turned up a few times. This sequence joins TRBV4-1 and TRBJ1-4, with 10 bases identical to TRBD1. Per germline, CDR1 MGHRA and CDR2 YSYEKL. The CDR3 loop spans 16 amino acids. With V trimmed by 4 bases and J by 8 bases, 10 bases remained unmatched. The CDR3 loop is CASSRGQGGVGEKLFF. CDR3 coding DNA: TGCGCCAGCAGCCGAGGACAGGGGGGCGTAGGAGAAAAACTGTTTTTT.

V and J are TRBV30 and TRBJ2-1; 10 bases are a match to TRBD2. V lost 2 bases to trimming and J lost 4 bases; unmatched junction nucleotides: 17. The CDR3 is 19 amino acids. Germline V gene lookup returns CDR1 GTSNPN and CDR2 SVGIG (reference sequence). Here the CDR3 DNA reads TGTGCCTGGAGTTCCCTAGCGGGAGATACTGTACTATCGTACAATGAGCAGTTCTTC. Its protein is CAWSSLAGDTVLSYNEQFF.